The 16 T cell receptor beta chains presented below share a single source sample, sequenced in a study of glioma-infiltrating T cells. The iRepertoire nested amplicon-rescue multiplex PCR amplified TCR alpha and beta CDR3s from RNA. MiXCR, run by TCRdb on the multiplex PCR reads, gives a single entry per CDR3 protein. The repertoire consists of about 89,000 distinct CDR3 sequences, with around a quarter occurring once and the leading ten covering under 8.5%. Source material: glioma tissue, nonneoplastic brain tissue, or PBMCs (not recorded which). These receptors originate from a human donor with low-grade glioma or glioblastoma, undergoing nonglioma brain surgery, or in good health (not recorded which).

At least ten counts were recorded for this clonotype. The V and J genes are TRBV19 and TRBJ2-1; a weak D match, TRBD1 (5 bases). CDR3 length equals 14 residues. The germline gives CDR1 LNHDA, CDR2 SQIVND (reference sequence). V was trimmed by 7 bases and J by 1 base, leaving 11 bases between them. The CDR3 nucleotides are TGTGCCAGTAAGGCAGGGTCGTCCTACAATGAGCAGTTCTTC. This encodes CASKAGSSYNEQFF.

The V call is TRBV29-1, the J call TRBJ2-5, with a weak D call TRBD2 (5 bases). The V end was cut by 4 bases, the J end by 5 bases, with 14 bases between. The CDR3 sequence is 13 residues long. Germline CDR1 and CDR2: SQVTM and ANQGSEA. The CDR3 loop reads CSVASNTGETQYF. The CDR3 DNA reads TGCAGCGTTGCATCCAACACGGGGGAGACCCAGTACTTC.

Of note for this clonotype: This may arise from a read error, as a much more abundant clone is one base away. Lacking the conserved final phenylalanine or tryptophan, this CDR3 likely reflects a read error. The chain links TRBV5-4 to TRBJ1-1; D possibly corresponds to TRBD1 (6 bases). Germline lookup yields CDR1 SGHNT and CDR2 YYREEE (reference sequence). V shed 4 bases and J shed 6 bases, with 7 bases lying between them. The CDR3 length is 11 residues. Here the CDR3 DNA reads TGTGCCAGCAGCGAGGGGGCTGAAGCTTTCTTA. It codes for CASSEGAEAFL.

The chain uses TRBV6-2 or TRBV6-3 and TRBJ2-3, with 7 bases identical to TRBD2. There are 12 residues in the CDR3. The germline gives CDR1 MNHEY, CDR2 SVGEGT. Unmatched junction bases numbered 5, after V lost 2 bases and J lost 12 bases. In nucleotides, the CDR3 is TGTGCCAGCAGTTACGGCGGGGGTCCCCAGTATTTT. It is translated as CASSYGGGPQYF.

This clonotype was found a few times. The rearrangement links TRBV11-2 to TRBJ2-5; 7 bases match TRBD1. CDR3 length: 14 amino acids. Germline V lookup: CDR1 SGHAT, CDR2 FQNNGV. The V and J ends lost 3 bases and 4 bases, in that order; junction bases with no gene match: 5. CDR3 nucleotides: TGTGCCAGCAGCTTGACAGGGTCGGCAGAGACCCAGTACTTC. It yields the protein CASSLTGSAETQYF.

This clonotype was seen at least ten times. This chain joins TRBV4-1 and TRBJ1-4; D gene unclear. From germline, CDR1 is MGHRA and CDR2 YSYEKL. Trimming shortened V by 0 bases and J by 8 bases, and 10 bases separated the two germline ends. The CDR3 loop spans 14 amino acids. CDR3 bases: TGCGCCAGCAGCCAAGAGGCCAGAGAGGAAAAACTGTTTTTT. This encodes CASSQEAREEKLFF.

This clonotype showed up many times. The rearrangement links TRBV24-1 to TRBJ2-3; D gene unclear. V was cut by 3 bases and J by 0 bases, with 3 bases left in between. The V gene's germline CDR1 is KGHDR and CDR2 SFDVKD. The CDR3 contains 13 residues. CDR3 amino acids: CATSDPSTDTQYF. The DNA for the CDR3 is TGTGCCACCAGTGATCCCAGCACAGATACGCAGTATTTT.

In this sample, this clonotype turned up many times. The chain recombines TRBV10-2 with TRBJ1-2, with D hard to call. V gave up 0 bases and J gave up 1 base, with 6 bases separating them. This CDR3 is built from 14 residues. CDR1 and CDR2 (germline): WSHSY, SAAADI. The CDR3 protein is CASSESTGNYGYTF. CDR3 nucleotides: TGCGCCAGCAGTGAGTCGACGGGTAACTATGGCTACACCTTC.

This clonotype was found many times. The J gene is TRBJ1-3, the V gene TRBV18, with D possibly TRBD1 on 5 matching bases. Germline lookup yields CDR1 KGHSH and CDR2 LQKENI. The V and J ends lost 5 bases and 0 bases respectively, with 8 bases between them. This CDR3 comprises 14 residues. The CDR3 DNA sequence: TGTGCCAGCTCAGACGGACACTCTGGAAACACCATATATTTT. Protein sequence: CASSDGHSGNTIYF.

This clonotype was seen many times. This rearrangement joins TRBV6-1 to TRBJ2-5; a possible D gene is TRBD2 (6 bases). CDR1 MNHNS and CDR2 SASEGT come from the germline V gene. The CDR3 contains 15 residues. Trimming removed 5 bases from V and 1 base from J, with 14 bases in between. This chain's CDR3 is CASSYGTAPQETQYF. Here the CDR3 DNA reads TGTGCCAGCAGTTACGGGACTGCGCCCCAAGAGACCCAGTACTTC.

This clonotype occurred a few times. V is TRBV7-2 and J is TRBJ2-7; D gene uncertain. The CDR3 extends over 14 amino acids. CDR1 is SGHTA and CDR2 is FQGNSA in the germline V gene. V was shortened by 5 bases and J by 0 bases, with 11 bases between the two germline ends. The CDR3 region is CASSAGRSSYEQYF. CDR3 in DNA: TGTGCCAGCAGCGCCGGCCGGAGCTCCTACGAGCAGTACTTC.

As regards this clonotype: It may be a read error: a sequence one base away is much more abundant. V is TRBV2 and J is TRBJ1-6, with 8 bases that match TRBD1. V shed 5 bases, J shed 0 bases, and the junction held 6 bases outside the gene matches. The CDR3 runs 17 residues. CDR1 and CDR2 (germline): SNHLY, FYNNEI. The CDR3 spells CASSRDRPGSYNSPLHF. Written as DNA, the CDR3 is TGTGCCAGCAGTAGGGACAGGCCGGGCTCCTATAATTCACCCCTCCACTTT.

This clonotype was observed many times. DNA of the CDR3: TGTGCCAGCTCACCAGAGACAACTAGTCACTACGAGCAGTACTTC. This codes for CASSPETTSHYEQYF. The chain combines TRBV18 with TRBJ2-7; a possible D gene is TRBD2 (5 bases). V was cut by 2 bases and J by 3 bases, with 14 bases left in between. This CDR3 is 15 amino acids long. Germline loops: CDR1 KGHSH, CDR2 LQKENI.

This clonotype has only one observation. A clone one base away is much larger, so this may be a read error. This chain links TRBV7-2 with TRBJ2-7; possibly TRBD1 for D (6 bases). Germline CDR1 SGHTA, CDR2 FQGNSA. The V end lost 4 bases, the J end lost 8 bases, and 9 bases lay between the germline ends. CDR3 size: 11 residues. The CDR3 coding sequence is TGTGCCAGCAGCTACAGGGAGAAGCAGTACTTC. It codes for CASSYREKQYF.

V gene TRBV11-3 combines with J gene TRBJ2-1, with D possibly being TRBD2 (6 bases). Germline assignment: CDR1 SGHNT and CDR2 YENEEA. Trimming left V 1 base short and J 8 bases short, with 9 bases between. The CDR3 is 13 amino acids. DNA for the CDR3: TGTGCCAGCAGCTTAGTGGGGGGACATGAGCAGTTCTTC. Protein: CASSLVGGHEQFF.

In its sample, this clonotype was seen a few times. J is TRBJ2-5 and V is TRBV4-2; the D gene could be TRBD1 or TRBD2 (6 bases each). Germline CDR1 is LGHNA and CDR2 is YNFKEQ. V gave up 1 base and J gave up 4 bases, with 10 bases separating them. CDR3 length: 14 residues. The CDR3 bases are TGTGCCAGCAGCCAAGGGGGGGCAGGAGAGACCCAGTACTTC. Translated: CASSQGGAGETQYF.